This TCR beta chain emerged from a study of shared clonotypes between healthy human individuals. V was pared by 5 bases and J by 2 bases, with 17 bases between. Germline V CDR1 and CDR2: SGHTA, FQGTGA. This CDR3 contains 16 residues. Generated by immunoSEQ multiplex PCR, the TCRdb table keeps only in-frame clones and is missing some. The data contain some 2,500,000 clones, about nine tenths of them singletons. V gene TRBV7-3 combines with J gene TRBJ2-3; TRBD2 is a possible D gene (6 bases). The sequence was collected from a man between 18 and 35 years old in good health. Some clones in this sample may be carry-over from other donors' samples. The sequencing input was naive CD4+ T cells from PBMCs. This sample's subset: CD45RA+ positively selected. The CDR3, as DNA: TGTGCCAGCAGCATCGGGACTCACCTAAACACAGATACGCAGTATTTT. Protein: CASSIGTHLNTDTQYF.